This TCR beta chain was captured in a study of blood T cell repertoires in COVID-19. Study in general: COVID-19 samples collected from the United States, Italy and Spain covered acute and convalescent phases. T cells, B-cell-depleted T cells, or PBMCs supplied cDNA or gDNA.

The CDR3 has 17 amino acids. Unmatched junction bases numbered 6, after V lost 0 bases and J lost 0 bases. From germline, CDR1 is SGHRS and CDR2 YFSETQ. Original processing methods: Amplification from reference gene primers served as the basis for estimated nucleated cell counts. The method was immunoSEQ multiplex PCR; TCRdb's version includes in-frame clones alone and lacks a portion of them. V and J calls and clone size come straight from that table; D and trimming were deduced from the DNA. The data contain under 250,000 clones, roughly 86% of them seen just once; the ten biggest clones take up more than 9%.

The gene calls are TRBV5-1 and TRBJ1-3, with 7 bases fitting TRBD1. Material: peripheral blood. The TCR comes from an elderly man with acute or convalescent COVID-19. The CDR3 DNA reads TGCGCCAGCAGCTTGGAACCGACAGGGAGCTCTGGAAACACCATATATTTT. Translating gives CASSLEPTGSSGNTIYF. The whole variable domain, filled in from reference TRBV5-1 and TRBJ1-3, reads KAGVTQTPRYLIKTRGQQVTLSCSPISGHRSVSWYQQTPGQGLQFLFEYFSETQRNKGNFPGRFSGRQFSNSRSEMNVSTLELGDSALYLCASSLEPTGSSGNTIYFGEGSWLTVV.